This TCR beta chain comes out of a study of cytomegalovirus exposure and HLA in healthy donors. Use of 60 Vbeta and 13 Jbeta primers characterized the PCR. Profiling relied on immunoSEQ multiplex PCR, and the TCRdb table lists in-frame clones only, not all of them. Among 150,000 to 200,000 clones, 80% to 90% were seen once, and the ten largest hold approximately 2%. Germline V lookup: CDR1 SNHLY, CDR2 FYNNEI. Trimming removed 6 bases from V and 2 bases from J, with 10 bases in between. CDR3 length: 13 residues. Sequenced sample: PBMCs. The chain joins TRBV2 to TRBJ1-1; D is uncertain. This receptor was obtained from a woman aged 18-35 years in good health and CMV-seronegative. CDR3 sequence: CASRSGVNTEAFF. Here the CDR3 DNA reads TGTGCCAGCAGATCCGGGGTTAACACTGAAGCTTTCTTT.